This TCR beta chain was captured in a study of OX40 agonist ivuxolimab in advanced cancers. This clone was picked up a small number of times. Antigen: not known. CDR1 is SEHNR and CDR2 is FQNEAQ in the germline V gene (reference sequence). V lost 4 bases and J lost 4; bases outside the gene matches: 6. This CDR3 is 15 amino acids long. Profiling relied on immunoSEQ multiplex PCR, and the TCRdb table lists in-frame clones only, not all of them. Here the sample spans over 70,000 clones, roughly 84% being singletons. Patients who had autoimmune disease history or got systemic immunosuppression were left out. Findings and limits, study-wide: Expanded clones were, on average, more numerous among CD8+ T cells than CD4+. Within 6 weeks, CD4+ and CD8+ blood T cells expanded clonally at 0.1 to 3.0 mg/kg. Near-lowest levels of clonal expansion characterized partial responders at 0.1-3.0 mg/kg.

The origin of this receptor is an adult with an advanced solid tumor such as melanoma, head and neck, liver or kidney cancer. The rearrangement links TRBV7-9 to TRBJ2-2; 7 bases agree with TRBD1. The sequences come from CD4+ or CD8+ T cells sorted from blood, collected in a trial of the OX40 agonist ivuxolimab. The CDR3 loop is CASSSTGTATGELFF. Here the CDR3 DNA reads TGTGCCAGCAGCTCGACCGGGACAGCCACCGGGGAGCTGTTTTTT.